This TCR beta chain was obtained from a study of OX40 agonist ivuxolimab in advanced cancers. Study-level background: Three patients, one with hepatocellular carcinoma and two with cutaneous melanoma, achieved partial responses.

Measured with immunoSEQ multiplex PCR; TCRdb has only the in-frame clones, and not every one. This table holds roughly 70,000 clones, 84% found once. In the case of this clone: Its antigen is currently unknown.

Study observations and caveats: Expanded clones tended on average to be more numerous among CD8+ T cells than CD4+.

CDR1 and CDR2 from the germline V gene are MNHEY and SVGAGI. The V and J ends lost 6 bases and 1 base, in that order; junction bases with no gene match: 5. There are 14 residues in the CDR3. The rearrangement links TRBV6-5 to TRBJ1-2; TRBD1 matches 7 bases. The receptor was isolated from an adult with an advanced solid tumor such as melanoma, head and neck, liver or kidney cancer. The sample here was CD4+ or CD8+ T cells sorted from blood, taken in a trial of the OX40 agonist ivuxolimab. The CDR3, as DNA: TGTGCCAGCAGGCGGACAGGCTTTAACTATGGCTACACCTTC. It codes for CASRRTGFNYGYTF.